These 20 T cell receptor beta chains were all obtained from the same sample, sequenced in a study of shared clonotypes between healthy human individuals. The protocol was immunoSEQ multiplex PCR, while the TCRdb copy is restricted to in-frame clones and leaves out a portion. The data hold 2.3 million or so clones, with 85% to 95% observed a single time. The sample taken for sequencing was naive CD4+ T cells from PBMCs. Stated subset: CD45RA+ positively selected. The receptors were gathered from a man aged 18 to 30 in good health. Some clones in this sample may be carry-over from other donors' samples.

This sequence joins TRBV2 and TRBJ2-6; TRBD2 is a possible D gene (6 bases). The germline V and J ends were trimmed by 4 bases and 9 bases, with 7 bases remaining between them. The CDR3 consists of 12 residues. The germline gives CDR1 SNHLY, CDR2 FYNNEI. CDR3 amino acids: CASSGEVNVLTF. The CDR3 bases are TGTGCCAGCAGTGGGGAGGTCAACGTCCTGACTTTC.

This clone was observed a few times. This chain connects TRBV6-6 to TRBJ1-1; a possible D gene is TRBD1 (5 bases). V was clipped by 3 bases and J by 0 bases, with 11 bases between them. Germline-derived CDR1 and CDR2 are MNHNY and SVGAGI (reference sequence). The CDR3 has 15 amino acids. CDR3 sequence (DNA): TGTGCCAGCAGTTATGAGGGGCGCATGAACACTGAAGCTTTCTTT. Translation gives CASSYEGRMNTEAFF.

This chain uses TRBV15 with TRBJ2-3; D is undetermined. Trimming cost V 1 base and J 4 bases, with 12 bases left between them. The CDR3 extends over 15 amino acids. Germline CDR1 reads LNHNV; CDR2 reads YYDKDF (reference sequence). CDR3: CATSRGKNPPDTQYF. CDR3 nucleotide sequence: TGTGCCACCAGCAGAGGGAAGAATCCCCCAGATACGCAGTATTTT.

This chain joins TRBV5-1 and TRBJ1-3; TRBD1 is a possible D gene (5 bases). Trimming shortened V by 1 base and J by 4 bases, and 15 bases separated the two germline ends. Germline V lookup: CDR1 SGHRS, CDR2 YFSETQ. CDR3 size: 16 residues. CDR3 loop: CASSLWAGPSGNTIYF. The CDR3 DNA reads as TGCGCCAGCAGCTTGTGGGCAGGGCCCTCCGGAAACACCATATATTTT.

The CDR3 DNA reads as TGTGCCAGCAGCGTAGAAGGGTCGGAGACCCAGTACTTC. This encodes CASSVEGSETQYF. The chain uses TRBV9 and TRBJ2-5; the D is unclear. Germline CDR1 SGDLS, CDR2 YYNGEE. With 0 bases removed from V and 5 bases from J, the gap between germline ends came to 8 bases. The CDR3 length is 13 residues.

This sequence joins TRBV6-4 and TRBJ2-1; D remains unclear. V was pared by 4 bases and J by 11 bases, with 15 bases between. Germline CDR1 MRHNA, CDR2 SNTAGT. CDR3 length: 13 amino acids. CDR3 DNA: TGTGCCAGCAGTGCCTCGAGAGTCTCGAAGCAGTTCTTC. Translated: CASSASRVSKQFF.

This clone was counted a single time. This chain uses TRBV7-3 with TRBJ2-3, with D unclear. The CDR3 is 12 amino acids. Germline CDR1 reads SGHTA; CDR2 reads FQGTGA. V lost 4 bases and J lost 4, with 6 bases in between. The CDR3 is CASSSLSDTQYF. CDR3 DNA: TGTGCCAGCAGCTCCCTATCAGATACGCAGTATTTT.

The chain joins TRBV7-9 to TRBJ2-7; no definite D call. V was pared by 2 bases and J by 3 bases, with 8 bases between. The CDR3 is made up of 13 amino acids. Germline V gene lookup returns CDR1 SEHNR and CDR2 FQNEAQ (reference sequence). CDR3 nucleotide sequence: TGTGCCAGCAGCTTATTCGGTATCTACGAGCAGTACTTC. Amino acid sequence: CASSLFGIYEQYF. The full variable domain, rest sourced from reference TRBV7-9 and TRBJ2-7, is DTGVSQNPRHKITKRGQNVTFRCDPISEHNRLYWYRQTLGQGPEFLTYFQNEAQLEKSRLLSDRFSAERPKGSFSTLEIQRTEQGDSAMYLCASSLFGIYEQYFGPGTRLTVT.

This clone occurred once. The chain recombines TRBV28 with TRBJ2-1; 8 bases agree with TRBD2. The CDR3 sequence is 14 residues long. CDR1 is MDHEN, CDR2 SYDVKM, per germline. V shed 7 bases, J shed 8 bases, and the junction held 10 bases outside the gene matches. The CDR3 loop is CASTGAGEADEQFF. In nucleotides, the CDR3 is TGTGCCAGCACCGGAGCGGGAGAAGCGGATGAGCAGTTCTTC.

This chain connects TRBV7-6 to TRBJ1-2; TRBD1 aligns across 7 bases. The ends lost 1 base at V and 8 bases at J; junction bases unmatched: 10. Germline V gene data show CDR1 as SGHVS and CDR2 as FNYEAQ. The length of the CDR3 is 15 residues. The CDR3 region has the DNA TGTGCCAGCAGCTTAGGGGACAGCGGACTAAAGGGCTACACCTTC. This translates into CASSLGDSGLKGYTF.

As concerns this clone: One junction end does not reproduce the germline sequence, and a read error may be involved. This chain joins TRBV29-1 and TRBJ2-3, with TRBD1 as a possible D gene (5 bases). From germline, CDR1 is SQVTM and CDR2 ANQGSEA. The CDR3 length is 11 residues. The CDR3 nucleotides are TGCAGCGTTGTGGACACGCCGAGTACCTTTTTT. It yields the protein CSVVDTPSTFF.

The chain has TRBV28 and TRBJ2-7; D might be TRBD2 (7 bases). The CDR3 is 14 residues long. CDR1 is MDHEN and CDR2 is SYDVKM in the germline V gene. The V end was cut by 3 bases, the J end by 3 bases, with 12 bases between. The CDR3 is CASSFAGADYEQYF. CDR3 DNA: TGTGCCAGCAGTTTCGCGGGGGCCGACTACGAGCAGTACTTC.

The gene calls are TRBV10-3 and TRBJ1-3; D remains unclear. The germline V gene encodes CDR1 ENHRY and CDR2 SYGVKD. V dropped 6 bases and J dropped 3 bases, with 12 bases sitting between them. The CDR3 is 14 residues long. CDR3 DNA sequence: TGTGCCATCAGGGACGGAAGGAATGGAAACACCATATATTTT. Translated, it gives CAIRDGRNGNTIYF.

This chain uses TRBV7-2 with TRBJ2-7; TRBD2 aligns across 12 bases. Unmatched junction bases numbered 4, after V lost 3 bases and J lost 1 base. CDR3 length: 16 residues. The germline V gene has CDR1 SGHTA and CDR2 FQGNSA. CDR3 sequence reads: CASSFGLAGLSYEQYF. CDR3 DNA: TGTGCCAGCAGCTTCGGACTAGCGGGACTTTCCTACGAGCAGTACTTC.

The V and J genes are TRBV9 and TRBJ2-7, with 9 nucleotides matching TRBD2. Germline V gene sequence: CDR1 SGDLS, CDR2 YYNGEE. V shed 6 bases and J 5 bases; nucleotides not matched to a gene: 12. The CDR3 runs 15 residues. CDR3 bases: TGTGCCAGCACCCTGGGGGCGGGAGGGCCGCACGAGCAGTACTTC. Its protein is CASTLGAGGPHEQYF.

In DNA, the CDR3 is TGTGCCACCGAGGGAAGGGGGCTAGGAGAGACCCAGTACTTC. This sequence encodes CATEGRGLGETQYF. The genes are TRBV6-5 and TRBJ2-5; TRBD1 agrees at 7 bases. CDR3 length: 14 residues. V was pared by 10 bases and J by 4 bases, with 12 bases of the junction left unmatched. Germline CDR1 is MNHEY and CDR2 is SVGAGI.

On this clone itself: In the same sample, other DNA sequences code for this CDR3. The chain couples TRBV7-9 to TRBJ1-6, with no clear D. The length of the CDR3 is 12 residues. Between the trimmed V and J ends, which lost 5 bases and 9 bases, there was a span of 8 bases. Germline CDR1 is SEHNR and CDR2 is FQNEAQ (reference sequence). The CDR3 nucleotides read TGTGCCAGCAGCCCAGATGCTTCACCCCTCCACTTT. Translated: CASSPDASPLHF. The entire variable domain, with the rest obtained from reference TRBV7-9 and TRBJ1-6, is as follows: DTGVSQNPRHKITKRGQNVTFRCDPISEHNRLYWYRQTLGQGPEFLTYFQNEAQLEKSRLLSDRFSAERPKGSFSTLEIQRTEQGDSAMYLCASSPDASPLHFGNGTRLTVT.

V and J are TRBV6-1 and TRBJ1-3; D gene unclear. The V gene lost 7 bases and the J gene lost 4 bases, with 14 bases spanning the gap. Germline V gene sequence: CDR1 MNHNS, CDR2 SASEGT. The CDR3 is 14 residues long. In DNA form, the CDR3 reads TGTGCCAGCACTTTGGAGGTAACCGGAAACACCATATATTTT. Its translation is CASTLEVTGNTIYF.

The gene calls are TRBV28 and TRBJ1-2; D unclear. In germline, CDR1 is MDHEN, CDR2 SYDVKM. The CDR3 contains 13 residues. V was pared by 6 bases and J by 6 bases, with 14 bases between. CDR3 loop: CASSLEVSNGYTF. The CDR3 DNA reads TGTGCCAGCAGCCTTGAAGTTTCTAATGGCTACACCTTC.

This CDR3 is CASSEGGAGDLYGYTF. In DNA, the CDR3 is TGTGCCAGCAGTGAAGGGGGGGCAGGGGATCTCTATGGCTACACCTTC. The V and J genes are TRBV2 and TRBJ1-2; D is possibly TRBD1 (6 bases). Trimming stripped 1 base from V and 4 bases from J, with 16 bases between. The CDR3 extends over 16 amino acids. The germline V gene encodes CDR1 SNHLY and CDR2 FYNNEI.